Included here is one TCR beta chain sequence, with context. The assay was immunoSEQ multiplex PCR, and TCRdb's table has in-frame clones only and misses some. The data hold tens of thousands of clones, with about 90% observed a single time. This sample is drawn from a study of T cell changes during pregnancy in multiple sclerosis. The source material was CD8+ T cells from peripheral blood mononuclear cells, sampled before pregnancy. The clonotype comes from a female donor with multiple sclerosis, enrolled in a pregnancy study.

Here the CDR3 reads CASSLSRLTPLHF. The CDR3, as DNA: TGTGCCAGCAGTTTATCCAGGCTAACACCCCTCCACTTT. The chain is built from TRBV27 and TRBJ1-6; D not resolved. This CDR3 contains 13 residues. V was pared by 0 bases and J by 11 bases, with 8 bases between. Germline CDR1 and CDR2: MNHEY and SMNVEV (reference sequence).